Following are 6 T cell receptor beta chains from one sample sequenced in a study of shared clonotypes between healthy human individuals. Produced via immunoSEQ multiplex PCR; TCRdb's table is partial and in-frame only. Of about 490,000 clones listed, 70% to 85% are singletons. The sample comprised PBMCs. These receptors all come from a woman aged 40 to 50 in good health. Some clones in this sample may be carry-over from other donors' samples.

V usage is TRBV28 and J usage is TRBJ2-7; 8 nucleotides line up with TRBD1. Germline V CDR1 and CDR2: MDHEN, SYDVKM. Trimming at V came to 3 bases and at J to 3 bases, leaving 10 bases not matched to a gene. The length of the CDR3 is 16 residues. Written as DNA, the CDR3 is TGTGCCAGCAGTTTTCTGATGACAGGGGCATTCTACGAGCAGTACTTC. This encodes CASSFLMTGAFYEQYF.

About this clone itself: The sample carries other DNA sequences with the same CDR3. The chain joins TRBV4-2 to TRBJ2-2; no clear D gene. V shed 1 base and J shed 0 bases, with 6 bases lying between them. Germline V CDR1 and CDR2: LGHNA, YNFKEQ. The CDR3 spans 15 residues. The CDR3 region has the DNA TGTGCCAGCAGCCAAGGGTCTACGAACACCGGGGAGCTGTTTTTT. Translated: CASSQGSTNTGELFF.

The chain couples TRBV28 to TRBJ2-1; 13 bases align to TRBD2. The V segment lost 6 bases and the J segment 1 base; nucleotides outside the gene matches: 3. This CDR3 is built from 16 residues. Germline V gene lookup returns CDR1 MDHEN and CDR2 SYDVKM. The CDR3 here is CASSQLAGGSYNEQFF. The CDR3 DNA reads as TGTGCCAGCAGCCAACTAGCGGGAGGGTCCTACAATGAGCAGTTCTTC.

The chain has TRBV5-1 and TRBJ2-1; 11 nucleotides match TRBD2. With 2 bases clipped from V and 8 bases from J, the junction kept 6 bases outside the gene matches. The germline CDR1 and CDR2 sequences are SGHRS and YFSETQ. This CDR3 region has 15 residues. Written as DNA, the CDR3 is TGCGCCAGCAGCTTCGGGCTAGCGGGAGGTTATGAGCAGTTCTTC. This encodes CASSFGLAGGYEQFF.

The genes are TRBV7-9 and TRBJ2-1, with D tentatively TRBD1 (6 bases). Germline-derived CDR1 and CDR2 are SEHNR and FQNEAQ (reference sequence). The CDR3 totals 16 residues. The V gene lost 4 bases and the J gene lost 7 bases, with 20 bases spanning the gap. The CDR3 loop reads CASSSAGIRGINEQFF. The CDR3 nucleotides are TGTGCCAGCAGCTCGGCCGGGATTAGGGGGATAAATGAGCAGTTCTTC.

The CDR3 reads CASSGTGQAFF. For the CDR3, the DNA is TGTGCCAGCAGCGGGACAGGCCAGGCTTTCTTT. This chain joins TRBV9 and TRBJ1-1, with TRBD1 matching 7 bases. The CDR3 is 11 residues long. From germline, CDR1 is SGDLS and CDR2 YYNGEE. After removal of 3 bases from V and 11 bases from J, the junction contained 4 bases not matched to a gene.